The source of this T cell receptor (beta chain) is a study of tumor-infiltrating lymphocytes in primary liver carcinoma. There are many counts of this clonotype. This CDR3 has 16 amino acids. V shed 6 bases and J 7 bases; nucleotides not matched to a gene: 15. The germline gives CDR1 MDHEN, CDR2 SYDVKM. The investigators made TCR beta cDNA from approximately 500 ng total RNA, using a constant-region primer. Nested multiplex PCR, run for three rounds with slightly modified ARM-PCR, yielded TCR beta libraries. Running roughly 10 cycles apiece, the first two PCR rounds relied on TRBV1-TRBV30 forward primers together with a C-beta reverse primer. TCRdb reprocessed the multiplex PCR reads via MiXCR and lists one record per CDR3 protein. Here the sample spans more than 45,000 distinct CDR3 sequences, 70% to 80% being singletons. Co-extraction of both nucleic acids (RNA and DNA) used roughly 18-32 mg of unsorted bulk tissue. HBV chronically infected the treatment-naive patients.

The sample consisted of liver tumor tissue from sampling region 3. Subset: tumor region T3, left-lateral pole. This clonotype was obtained from a man aged 40-50 years with primary liver carcinoma and hepatitis B virus infection. The chain carries TRBV28 and TRBJ2-7; TRBD1 matches at 10 bases. CDR3 nucleotides: TGTGCCAGCAGCTCCGGTACCGGGACAGGGGAGGAGGAGCAGTACTTC. Its translation is CASSSGTGTGEEEQYF.